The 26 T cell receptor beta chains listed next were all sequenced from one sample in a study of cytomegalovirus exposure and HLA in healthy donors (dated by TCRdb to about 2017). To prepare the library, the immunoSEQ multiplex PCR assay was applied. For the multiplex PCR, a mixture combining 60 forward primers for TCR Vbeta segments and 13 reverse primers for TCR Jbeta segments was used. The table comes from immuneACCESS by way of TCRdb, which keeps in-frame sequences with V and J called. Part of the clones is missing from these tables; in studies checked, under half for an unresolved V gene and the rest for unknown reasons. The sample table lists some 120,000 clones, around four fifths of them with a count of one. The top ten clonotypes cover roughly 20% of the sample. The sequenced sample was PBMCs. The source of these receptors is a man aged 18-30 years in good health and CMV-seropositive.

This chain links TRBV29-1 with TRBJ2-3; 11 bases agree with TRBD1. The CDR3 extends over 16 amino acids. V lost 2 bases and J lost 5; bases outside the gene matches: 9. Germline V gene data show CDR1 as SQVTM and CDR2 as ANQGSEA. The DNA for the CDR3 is TGCAGCGTTGAATTCCTCGGACAGGGGGCGAAAGATACGCAGTATTTT. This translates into CSVEFLGQGAKDTQYF.

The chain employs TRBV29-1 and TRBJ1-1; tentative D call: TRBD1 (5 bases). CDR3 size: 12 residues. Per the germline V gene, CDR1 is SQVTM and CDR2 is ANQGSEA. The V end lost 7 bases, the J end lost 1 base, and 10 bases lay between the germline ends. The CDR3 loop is CSARAGNTEAFF. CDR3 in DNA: TGCAGCGCCAGGGCAGGGAACACTGAAGCTTTCTTT.

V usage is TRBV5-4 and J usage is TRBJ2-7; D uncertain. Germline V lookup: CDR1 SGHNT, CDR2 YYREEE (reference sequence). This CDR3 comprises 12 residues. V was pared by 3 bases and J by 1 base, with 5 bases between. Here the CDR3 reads CASSSESYEQYF. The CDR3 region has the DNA TGTGCCAGCAGCTCCGAGTCCTACGAGCAGTACTTC.

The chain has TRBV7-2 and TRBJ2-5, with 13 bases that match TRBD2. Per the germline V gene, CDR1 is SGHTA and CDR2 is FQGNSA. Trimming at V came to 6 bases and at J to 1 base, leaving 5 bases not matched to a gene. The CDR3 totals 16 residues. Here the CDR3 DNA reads TGTGCCAGCAGTTCACGACTAGCGGGGGGCCAAGAGACCCAGTACTTC. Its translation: CASSSRLAGGQETQYF.

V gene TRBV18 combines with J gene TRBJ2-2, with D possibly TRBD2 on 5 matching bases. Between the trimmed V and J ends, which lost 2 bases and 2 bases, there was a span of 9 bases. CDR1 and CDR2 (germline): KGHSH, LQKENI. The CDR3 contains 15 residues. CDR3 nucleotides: TGTGCCAGCTCACCATCCGGGGTCAACACCGGGGAGCTGTTTTTT. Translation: CASSPSGVNTGELFF.

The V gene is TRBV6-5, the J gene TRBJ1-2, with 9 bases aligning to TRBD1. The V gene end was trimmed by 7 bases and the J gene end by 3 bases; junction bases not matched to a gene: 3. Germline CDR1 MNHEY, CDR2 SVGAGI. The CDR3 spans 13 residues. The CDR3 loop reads CASTDRGDYGYTF. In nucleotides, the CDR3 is TGTGCCAGCACGGACAGGGGTGACTATGGCTACACCTTC.

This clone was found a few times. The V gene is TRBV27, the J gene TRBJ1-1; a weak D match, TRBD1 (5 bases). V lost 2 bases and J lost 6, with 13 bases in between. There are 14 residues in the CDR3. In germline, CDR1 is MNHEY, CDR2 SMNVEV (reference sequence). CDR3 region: CASSLSRGSAEAFF. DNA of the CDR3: TGTGCCAGCAGTTTAAGTCGGGGGTCTGCTGAAGCTTTCTTT.

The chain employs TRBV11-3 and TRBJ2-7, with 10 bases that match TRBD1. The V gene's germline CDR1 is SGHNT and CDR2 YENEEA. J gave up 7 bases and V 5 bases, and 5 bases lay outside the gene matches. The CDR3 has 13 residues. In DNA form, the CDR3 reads TGTGCCAGCAGCCCCGGGACAGGGGCAGAGCAGTACTTC. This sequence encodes CASSPGTGAEQYF.

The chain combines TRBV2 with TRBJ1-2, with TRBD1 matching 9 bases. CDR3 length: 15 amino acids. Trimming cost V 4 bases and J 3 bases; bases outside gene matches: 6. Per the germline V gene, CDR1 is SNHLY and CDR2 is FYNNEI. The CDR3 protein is CASSATGGRDYGYTF. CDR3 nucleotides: TGTGCCAGCAGTGCAACAGGGGGCAGGGACTATGGCTACACCTTC. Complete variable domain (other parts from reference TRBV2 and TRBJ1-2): EPEVTQTPSHQVTQMGQEVILRCVPISNHLYFYWYRQILGQKVEFLVSFYNNEISEKSEIFDDQFSVERPDGSNFTLKIRSTKLEDSAMYFCASSATGGRDYGYTFGSGTRLTVV.

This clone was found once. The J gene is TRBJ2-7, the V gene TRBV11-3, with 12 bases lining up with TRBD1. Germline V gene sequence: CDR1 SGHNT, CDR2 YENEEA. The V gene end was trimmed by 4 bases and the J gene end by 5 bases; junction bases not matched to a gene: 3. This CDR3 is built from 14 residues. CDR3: CASSWGQGADEQYF. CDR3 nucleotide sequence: TGTGCCAGCAGCTGGGGACAGGGGGCAGACGAGCAGTACTTC.

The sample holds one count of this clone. CDR3 sequence: CATSRRGQGHNQPQHF. The CDR3 DNA follows: TGTGCCACCAGCAGACGGGGACAGGGGCATAATCAGCCCCAGCATTTT. The J gene is TRBJ1-5, the V gene TRBV15, with 10 bases matching TRBD1. The CDR3 loop spans 16 amino acids. The germline V gene encodes CDR1 LNHNV and CDR2 YYDKDF (reference sequence). V lost 2 bases and J lost 4; bases outside the gene matches: 5.

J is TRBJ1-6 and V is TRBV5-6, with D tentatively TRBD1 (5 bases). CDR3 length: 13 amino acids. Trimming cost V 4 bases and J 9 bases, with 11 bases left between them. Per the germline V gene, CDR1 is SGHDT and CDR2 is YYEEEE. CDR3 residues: CASSPGVASPLHF. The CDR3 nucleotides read TGTGCCAGCAGCCCGGGGGTTGCTTCACCCCTCCACTTT.

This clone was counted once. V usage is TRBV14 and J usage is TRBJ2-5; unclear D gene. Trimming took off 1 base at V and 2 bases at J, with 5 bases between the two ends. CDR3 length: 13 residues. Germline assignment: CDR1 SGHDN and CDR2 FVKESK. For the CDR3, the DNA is TGTGCCAGCAGCCAAGCGACTCAAGAGACCCAGTACTTC. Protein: CASSQATQETQYF.

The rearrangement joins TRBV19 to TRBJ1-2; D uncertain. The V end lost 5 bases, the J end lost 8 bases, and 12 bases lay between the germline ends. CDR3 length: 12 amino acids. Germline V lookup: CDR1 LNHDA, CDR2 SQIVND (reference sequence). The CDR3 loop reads CASSATIVGYTF. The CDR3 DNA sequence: TGTGCCAGTAGTGCTACCATTGTAGGCTACACCTTC. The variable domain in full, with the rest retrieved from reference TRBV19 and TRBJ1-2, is DGGITQSPKYLFRKEGQNVTLSCEQNLNHDAMYWYRQDPGQGLRLIYYSQIVNDFQKGDIAEGYSVSREKKESFPLTVTSAQKNPTAFYLCASSATIVGYTFGSGTRLTVV.

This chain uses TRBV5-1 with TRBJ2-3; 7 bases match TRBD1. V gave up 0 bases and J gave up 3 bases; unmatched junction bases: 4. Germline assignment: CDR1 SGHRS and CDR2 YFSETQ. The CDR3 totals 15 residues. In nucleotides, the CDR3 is TGCGCCAGCAGCTTGGATGGCAGGGGGACAGATACGCAGTATTTT. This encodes CASSLDGRGTDTQYF. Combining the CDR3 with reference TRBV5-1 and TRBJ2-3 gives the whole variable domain KAGVTQTPRYLIKTRGQQVTLSCSPISGHRSVSWYQQTPGQGLQFLFEYFSETQRNKGNFPGRFSGRQFSNSRSEMNVSTLELGDSALYLCASSLDGRGTDTQYFGPGTRLTVL.

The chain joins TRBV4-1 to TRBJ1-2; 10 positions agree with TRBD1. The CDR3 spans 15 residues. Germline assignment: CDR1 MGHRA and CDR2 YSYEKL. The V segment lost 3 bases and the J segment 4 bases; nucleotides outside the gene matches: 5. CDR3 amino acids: CASSHGTGEVYGYTF. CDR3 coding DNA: TGCGCCAGCAGCCACGGGACAGGGGAAGTCTATGGCTACACCTTC.

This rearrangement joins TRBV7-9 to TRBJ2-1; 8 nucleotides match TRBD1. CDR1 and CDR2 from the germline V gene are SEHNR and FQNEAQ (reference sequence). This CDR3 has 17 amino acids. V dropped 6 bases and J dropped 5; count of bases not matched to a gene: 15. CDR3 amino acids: CASRDRDRSPSDNEQFF. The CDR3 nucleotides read TGTGCCAGCAGGGACAGGGACCGATCCCCGAGCGACAATGAGCAGTTCTTC.

CDR3 amino acids: CASSPRTGPITASGNTIYF. In DNA form, the CDR3 reads TGTGCCAGCAGCCCCCGGACAGGACCTATTACGGCCTCTGGAAACACCATATATTTT. The rearrangement links TRBV5-8 to TRBJ1-3; 7 bases align to TRBD1. Per the germline V gene, CDR1 is SGHTS and CDR2 is YDEGEE. The trim removed 4 bases at V and 0 bases at J, leaving 16 bases unmatched. CDR3 size: 19 residues.

The CDR3 region has the DNA TGTGCCAGCAGCTTAGCGGCCAGGGGAGGGGATGACGGCACTGAAGCTTTCTTT. It encodes CASSLAARGGDDGTEAFF. The gene calls are TRBV7-9 and TRBJ1-1, with D tentatively TRBD1 (6 bases). The germline gives CDR1 SEHNR, CDR2 FQNEAQ (reference sequence). This CDR3 is built from 18 residues. Trimming cost V 0 bases and J 4 bases, with 21 bases left between them.

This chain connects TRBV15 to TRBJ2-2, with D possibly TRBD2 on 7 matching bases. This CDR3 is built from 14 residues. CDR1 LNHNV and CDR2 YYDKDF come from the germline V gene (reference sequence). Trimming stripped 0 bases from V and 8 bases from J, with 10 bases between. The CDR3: CATSRDRGAGELFF. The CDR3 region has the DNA TGTGCCACCAGCAGAGATCGGGGGGCGGGGGAGCTGTTTTTT.

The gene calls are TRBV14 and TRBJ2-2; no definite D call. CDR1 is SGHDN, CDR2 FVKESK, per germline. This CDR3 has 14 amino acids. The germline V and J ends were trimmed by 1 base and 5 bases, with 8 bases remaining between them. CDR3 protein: CASSQATGTGELFF. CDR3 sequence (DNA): TGTGCCAGCAGCCAAGCGACCGGGACCGGGGAGCTGTTTTTT.

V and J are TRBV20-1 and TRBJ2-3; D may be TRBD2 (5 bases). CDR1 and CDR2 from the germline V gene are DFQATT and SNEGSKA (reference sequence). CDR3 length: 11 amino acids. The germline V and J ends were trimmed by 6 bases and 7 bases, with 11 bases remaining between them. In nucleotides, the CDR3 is TGCAGTGCGGTACTAGGTCATACGCAGTATTTT. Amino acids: CSAVLGHTQYF.

The CDR3 nucleotides are TGTGCCAGCATTCGGGGGAATCTCCCCTATGGCTACACCTTC. It codes for CASIRGNLPYGYTF. The chain carries TRBV6-6 and TRBJ1-2; D is perhaps TRBD1 (5 bases). Germline CDR1 is MNHNY and CDR2 is SVGAGI (reference sequence). Trimming stripped 7 bases from V and 4 bases from J, with 16 bases between. This CDR3 region has 14 residues.

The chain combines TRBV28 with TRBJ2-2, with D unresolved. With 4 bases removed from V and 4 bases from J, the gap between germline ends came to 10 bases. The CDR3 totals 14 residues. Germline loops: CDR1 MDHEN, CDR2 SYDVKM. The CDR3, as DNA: TGTGCCAGCAGTTCCCTCCGCGGCACCGGGGAGCTGTTTTTT. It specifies CASSSLRGTGELFF.

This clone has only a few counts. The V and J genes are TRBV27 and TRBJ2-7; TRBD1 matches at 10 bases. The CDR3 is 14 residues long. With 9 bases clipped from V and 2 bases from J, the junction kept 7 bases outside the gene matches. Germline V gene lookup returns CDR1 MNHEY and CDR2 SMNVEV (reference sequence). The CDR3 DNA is TGTGCCAGTAAGGCCGGGACAGGGGCCTACGAGCAGTACTTC. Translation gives CASKAGTGAYEQYF.

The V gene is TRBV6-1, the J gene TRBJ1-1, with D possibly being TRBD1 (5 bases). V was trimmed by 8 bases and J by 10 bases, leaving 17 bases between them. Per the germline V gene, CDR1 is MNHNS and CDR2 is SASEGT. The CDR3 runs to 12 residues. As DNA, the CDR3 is TGTGCCAGCTTAGGGCTCGAAGGGGTAGCTTTCTTT. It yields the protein CASLGLEGVAFF.